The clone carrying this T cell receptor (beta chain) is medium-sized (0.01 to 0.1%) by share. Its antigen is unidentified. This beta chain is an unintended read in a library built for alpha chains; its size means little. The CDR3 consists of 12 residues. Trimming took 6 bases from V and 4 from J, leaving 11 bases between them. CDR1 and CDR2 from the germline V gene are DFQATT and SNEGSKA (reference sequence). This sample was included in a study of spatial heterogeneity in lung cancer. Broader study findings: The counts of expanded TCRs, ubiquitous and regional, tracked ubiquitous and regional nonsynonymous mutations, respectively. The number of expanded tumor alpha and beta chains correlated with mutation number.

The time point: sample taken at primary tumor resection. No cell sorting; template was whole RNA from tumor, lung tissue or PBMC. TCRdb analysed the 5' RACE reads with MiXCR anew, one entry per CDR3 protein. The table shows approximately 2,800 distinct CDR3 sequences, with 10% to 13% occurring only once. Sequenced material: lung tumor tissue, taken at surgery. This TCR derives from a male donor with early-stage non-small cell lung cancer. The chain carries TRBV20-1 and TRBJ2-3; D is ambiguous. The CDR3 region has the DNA TGCAGTGCCAGGCTTTCCGCAGATACGCAGTATTTT. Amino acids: CSARLSADTQYF.